A selection of T cell receptor beta chains follows, all from one sample in a study of T-cell reconstitution after alpha-beta-depleted transplantation in children. TCRdb re-called the PCR reads through MiXCR, storing one row per CDR3 protein. The sample has about a million distinct CDR3 sequences; 25% to 30% are singletons. This material consisted of PBMCs, mostly from graft donor cells, taken 360 days after TCRalphabeta/CD19-depleted stem cell transplant. The receptors originated from a boy in the first two years of life who had a stem cell transplant for SCID, so the T cells may come from the graft donor. Each CDR3 is given with its conserved first and last residue. The D gene is left open where the match is weak. Part of the rows lack a size; the others show once, few, many or a class for expanded clones.

abundance: few
v_gene: TRBV2
j_gene: TRBJ1-2
d_gene: NA
CDR3aa: CASSEEGTRGYTF
CDR3nt: TGTGCCAGCAGTGAAGAGGGAACGAGGGGCTACACCTTC

abundance: few
v_gene: TRBV29-1
j_gene: TRBJ1-1
d_gene: NA
CDR3aa: CSVGSGGLGTEAFF
CDR3nt: TGCAGCGTTGGGAGTGGGGGGCTTGGCACTGAAGCTTTCTTT

abundance: NA
v_gene: TRBV7-8
j_gene: TRBJ2-2
d_gene: NA
CDR3aa: CASSLGGVGTGELFF
CDR3nt: TGTGCCAGCAGCTTAGGGGGGGTTGGTACCGGGGAGCTGTTTTTT

abundance: few
v_gene: TRBV10-3
j_gene: TRBJ2-3
d_gene: NA
CDR3aa: CAISEVGDTQYF
CDR3nt: TGTGCCATCAGTGAAGTTGGAGATACGCAGTATTTT

abundance: few
v_gene: TRBV28
j_gene: TRBJ2-7
d_gene: NA
CDR3aa: CASRGQNYEQYF
CDR3nt: TGTGCCAGCAGGGGGCAAAACTACGAGCAGTACTTC

abundance: NA
v_gene: TRBV7-2
j_gene: TRBJ2-7
d_gene: NA
CDR3aa: CASTRWDDSSYEQYF
CDR3nt: TGTGCCAGCACCCGATGGGACGACAGCTCCTACGAGCAGTACTTC

abundance: NA
v_gene: TRBV4-1
j_gene: TRBJ2-4
d_gene: NA
CDR3aa: CASSPRGDIQYF
CDR3nt: TGCGCCAGCAGCCCCCGAGGGGACATTCAGTACTTC

abundance: few
v_gene: TRBV11-2
j_gene: TRBJ2-1
d_gene: TRBD1
CDR3aa: CASSPVGRGTYNEQFF
CDR3nt: TGTGCCAGCAGCCCGGTTGGCAGGGGGACCTACAATGAGCAGTTCTTC

abundance: NA
v_gene: TRBV12-3/TRBV12-4
j_gene: TRBJ2-5
d_gene: TRBD2
CDR3aa: CASSPGLAGFETQYF
CDR3nt: TGTGCCAGCAGCCCCGGACTAGCGGGGTTCGAGACCCAGTACTTC

abundance: NA
v_gene: TRBV20-1
j_gene: TRBJ2-1
d_gene: NA
CDR3aa: CSALYSGGANYNEQFF
CDR3nt: TGCAGTGCGTTATATAGTGGGGGGGCTAATTACAATGAGCAGTTCTTC

abundance: NA
v_gene: TRBV29-1
j_gene: TRBJ1-2
d_gene: TRBD1
CDR3aa: CSAEWTGRSYGYTF
CDR3nt: TGCAGCGCCGAATGGACAGGGAGATCCTATGGCTACACCTTC

abundance: NA
v_gene: TRBV3-1
j_gene: TRBJ2-5
d_gene: NA
CDR3aa: CASSDSQETQYF
CDR3nt: TGTGCCAGCAGCGACAGTCAAGAGACCCAGTACTTC

abundance: many
v_gene: TRBV7-8
j_gene: TRBJ2-5
d_gene: NA
CDR3aa: CASSLEAVKETQYF
CDR3nt: TGTGCCAGCAGCTTAGAGGCGGTCAAAGAGACCCAGTACTTC

abundance: many
v_gene: TRBV10-3
j_gene: TRBJ2-1
d_gene: NA
CDR3aa: CAISDSWDYNEQFF
CDR3nt: TGTGCCATCAGTGACTCCTGGGACTACAATGAGCAGTTCTTC